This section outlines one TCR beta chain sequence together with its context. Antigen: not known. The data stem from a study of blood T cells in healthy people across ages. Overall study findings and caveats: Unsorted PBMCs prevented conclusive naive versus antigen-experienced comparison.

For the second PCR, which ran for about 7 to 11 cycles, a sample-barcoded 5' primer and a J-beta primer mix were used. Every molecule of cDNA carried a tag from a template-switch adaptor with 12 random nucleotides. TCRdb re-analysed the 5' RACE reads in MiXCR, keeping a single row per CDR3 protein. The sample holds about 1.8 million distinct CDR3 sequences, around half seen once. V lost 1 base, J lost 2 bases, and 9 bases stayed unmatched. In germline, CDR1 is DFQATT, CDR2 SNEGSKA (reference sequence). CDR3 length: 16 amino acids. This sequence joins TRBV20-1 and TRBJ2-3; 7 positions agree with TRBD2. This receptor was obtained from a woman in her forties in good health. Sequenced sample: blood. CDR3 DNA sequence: TGCAGTGCTAGAGTCGGGAGGCGGGTGTACACAGATACGCAGTATTTT. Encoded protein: CSARVGRRVYTDTQYF.